The entry below gives a single T cell receptor beta chain sequence along with its context. Study processing details: Amplification with reference gene primers provided the estimates of nucleated cell counts. Method: immunoSEQ multiplex PCR; TCRdb's copy keeps in-frame clones and lacks some. That table supplies the V and J calls and clone size; D and trimming were determined from the DNA. The sample lists just over 300,000 clones, roughly 86% occurring once. This record comes from a study of blood T cell repertoires in COVID-19. The overall study: COVID-19 samples, acute and convalescent, were from the United States, Italy and Spain. PBMCs, B-cell-depleted T cells, or T cells provided the cDNA or gDNA that made up the material.

Germline V lookup: CDR1 KGHDR, CDR2 SFDVKD. Between the trimmed V and J ends, which lost 5 bases and 1 base, there was a span of 9 bases. The length of the CDR3 is 14 residues. One Seattle source followed patients from active infection through their disease course. Sequencing was performed on peripheral blood. This TCR came from a woman younger than 45 with COVID-19, enrolled during active disease. The V call is TRBV24-1, the J call TRBJ2-3, with TRBD1 as a possible D gene (6 bases). CDR3 nucleotides: TGTGCCACCAGTGGTCAGGGGCGCACAGATACGCAGTATTTT. Protein product: CATSGQGRTDTQYF.